The 17 T cell receptor beta chains below come from one sample, sequenced in a study of blood T cell repertoires in COVID-19. Sequenced by immunoSEQ multiplex PCR; TCRdb stores in-frame clones only, minus some. This repertoire shows about 230,000 clones, approximately 80% found once; its top ten account for approximately 30%. The sequencing input was peripheral blood. All receptors derive from a man aged 40-49 years with acute or convalescent COVID-19.

The chain is built from TRBV19 and TRBJ2-5; D perhaps matches TRBD2 (5 bases). Trimming cost V 5 bases and J 4 bases, with 14 bases left between them. This CDR3 region has 14 residues. Germline V gene data show CDR1 as LNHDA and CDR2 as SQIVND (reference sequence). The CDR3 sequence is CASSSTASRETQYF. The CDR3 region has the DNA TGTGCCAGTAGTTCCACCGCTAGCAGAGAGACCCAGTACTTC.

This clone was seen just once. This sample also contains other DNA sequences that code for the same CDR3. The V call is TRBV3-1 (or the pseudogene TRBV3-2), the J call TRBJ2-3, with 9 bases fitting TRBD1. Trimming at V came to 4 bases and at J to 3 bases, leaving 5 bases not matched to a gene. Germline CDR1 LGHDT, CDR2 YNNKEL (reference sequence). The CDR3 extends over 15 amino acids. The CDR3 here is CASSPGTGFTDTQYF. In nucleotides, the CDR3 is TGTGCCAGCAGCCCCGGGACAGGGTTTACAGATACGCAGTATTTT.

This sequence joins TRBV5-1 and TRBJ2-7; D perhaps matches TRBD2 (6 bases). V dropped 4 bases and J dropped 5 bases, with 16 bases sitting between them. Germline V gene sequence: CDR1 SGHRS, CDR2 YFSETQ. This CDR3 contains 14 residues. The CDR3 region has the DNA TGCGCCAGCAGCCCCCTCTCTGGGGAGGACGAGCAGTACTTC. Translating gives CASSPLSGEDEQYF.

V gene TRBV19 combines with J gene TRBJ2-1; D may be TRBD2 (6 bases). Looked up from germline, CDR1 is LNHDA and CDR2 is SQIVND (reference sequence). The V end was cut by 6 bases, the J end by 3 bases, with 9 bases between. CDR3 length equals 13 residues. CDR3 amino acids: CASSWTIYNEQFF. The CDR3 nucleotides read TGTGCCAGTAGCTGGACTATCTACAATGAGCAGTTCTTC.

The chain recombines TRBV11-3 with TRBJ2-3, with D hard to call. V lost 0 bases and J 3 bases, leaving 4 bases between the germline ends. The CDR3 has 13 amino acids. The germline gives CDR1 SGHNT, CDR2 YENEEA. As DNA, the CDR3 is TGTGCCAGCAGCTTAGATCAGACAGATACGCAGTATTTT. Encoded protein: CASSLDQTDTQYF.

The chain recombines TRBV3-1 (or the pseudogene TRBV3-2) with TRBJ1-6; unclear D gene. The germline CDR1 and CDR2 sequences are LGHDT and YNNKEL (reference sequence). V shed 1 base and J shed 5 bases, with 9 bases lying between them. This CDR3 has 15 amino acids. The chain's CDR3 is CASSQGSPNNSPLHF. DNA of the CDR3: TGTGCCAGCAGCCAAGGTTCCCCCAATAATTCACCCCTCCACTTT.

V usage is TRBV3-1 (or the pseudogene TRBV3-2) and J usage is TRBJ2-3, with 14 bases identical to TRBD2. This CDR3 is 20 amino acids long. The V gene's germline CDR1 is LGHDT and CDR2 YNNKEL (reference sequence). J lost 2 bases, V lost 4 bases, and 14 bases had no gene match. Here the CDR3 reads CASSPGLAGGTRFITDTQYF. Written as DNA, the CDR3 is TGTGCCAGCAGCCCCGGACTAGCGGGAGGTACAAGATTTATCACAGATACGCAGTATTTT.

In this sample, this clone turned up a few times. V is TRBV19 and J is TRBJ2-1; no reliable D call. Germline V gene lookup returns CDR1 LNHDA and CDR2 SQIVND (reference sequence). Trimming took off 6 bases at V and 0 bases at J, with 12 bases between the two ends. The CDR3 extends over 15 amino acids. The CDR3 reads CASRSASRSYNEQFF. The CDR3 DNA follows: TGTGCCAGTAGATCAGCGTCCCGCTCCTACAATGAGCAGTTCTTC.

V usage is TRBV7-2 and J usage is TRBJ2-1; TRBD2 matches 10 bases. The CDR3 spans 17 residues. Germline CDR1 reads SGHTA; CDR2 reads FQGNSA. The junction had 10 bases not matched to a gene; V was cut back by 3 bases and J by 5 bases. The CDR3 protein is CASSFILAGAKHNEQFF. The DNA for the CDR3 is TGTGCCAGCAGCTTTATTCTAGCGGGAGCAAAACACAATGAGCAGTTCTTC.

The chain joins TRBV28 to TRBJ1-6; D ambiguous. The CDR3 consists of 15 residues. Trimming left V 3 bases short and J 10 bases short, with 16 bases between. CDR1 MDHEN and CDR2 SYDVKM come from the germline V gene. The CDR3 reads CASSLGAGRLSPLHF. The CDR3 DNA reads as TGTGCCAGCAGTTTGGGCGCCGGGAGGCTCTCACCCCTCCACTTT.

The CDR3 sequence is CASSRRGAQGYEQYF. In nucleotides, the CDR3 is TGTGCCAGTAGTCGCAGGGGGGCGCAGGGTTACGAGCAGTACTTC. V gene TRBV19 combines with J gene TRBJ2-7, with D maybe TRBD1 (7 bases). V was pared by 5 bases and J by 4 bases, with 18 bases between. Per the germline V gene, CDR1 is LNHDA and CDR2 is SQIVND (reference sequence). The CDR3 extends over 15 amino acids.

The chain carries TRBV18 and TRBJ2-2; 11 nucleotides line up with TRBD2. Losses at the gene ends were 6 bases for V and 1 base for J; bases not matched to a gene: 4. Germline V CDR1 and CDR2: KGHSH, LQKENI. The CDR3 runs 16 residues. The DNA of the CDR3 is TGTGCCAGCTCGTCCGGGACTAGCGGGAACACCGGGGAGCTGTTTTTT. Protein product: CASSSGTSGNTGELFF.

The chain carries TRBV24-1 and TRBJ2-5; D gene uncertain. Germline CDR1 reads KGHDR; CDR2 reads SFDVKD. This CDR3 has 13 residues. Trimming cost V 2 bases and J 0 bases, with 3 bases left between them. Written as DNA, the CDR3 is TGTGCCACCAGTGATTCGTACCAAGAGACCCAGTACTTC. Translating gives CATSDSYQETQYF.

The V gene is TRBV5-1, the J gene TRBJ2-1; 8 bases agree with TRBD2. Germline V gene sequence: CDR1 SGHRS, CDR2 YFSETQ. This CDR3 is 15 amino acids long. With V trimmed by 4 bases and J by 2 bases, 5 bases remained unmatched. This CDR3 is CASSPRSGAYNEQFF. In nucleotides, the CDR3 is TGCGCCAGCAGCCCCCGTAGCGGGGCCTACAATGAGCAGTTCTTC.

The CDR3: CAWRVPGQGSEAFF. DNA for the CDR3: TGTGCCTGGAGAGTCCCGGGACAGGGATCTGAAGCTTTCTTT. V and J are TRBV30 and TRBJ1-1; 9 bases align to TRBD1. This CDR3 comprises 14 residues. With V trimmed by 3 bases and J by 6 bases, 8 bases remained unmatched. The V gene's germline CDR1 is GTSNPN and CDR2 SVGIG (reference sequence). Variable domain in full (rest from reference TRBV30 and TRBJ1-1): SQTIHQWPATLVQPVGSPLSLECTVEGTSNPNLYWYRQAAGRGLQLLFYSVGIGQISSEVPQNLSASRPQDRQFILSSKKLLLSDSGFYLCAWRVPGQGSEAFFGQGTRLTVV.

The rearrangement joins TRBV5-1 to TRBJ1-4; D not certain. This CDR3 is built from 14 residues. The germline gives CDR1 SGHRS, CDR2 YFSETQ. V lost 0 bases to trimming and J lost 0 bases, with 3 bases between them. The CDR3 DNA reads as TGCGCCAGCAGCTTGGGAGCAACTAATGAAAAACTGTTTTTT. Translation gives CASSLGATNEKLFF. The variable domain in full, completed from reference TRBV5-1 and TRBJ1-4, reads KAGVTQTPRYLIKTRGQQVTLSCSPISGHRSVSWYQQTPGQGLQFLFEYFSETQRNKGNFPGRFSGRQFSNSRSEMNVSTLELGDSALYLCASSLGATNEKLFFGSGTQLSVL.

The CDR3 coding sequence is TGTGCCAGCAGCTTATATACTGCGGAGGCCAACGTCCTGACTTTC. Encoded protein: CASSLYTAEANVLTF. The chain couples TRBV5-5 to TRBJ2-6; D remains unclear. Trimming pared 2 bases from V and 6 bases from J, leaving 12 bases between. The length of the CDR3 is 15 residues. Germline V gene lookup returns CDR1 SGHKS and CDR2 YYEKEE (reference sequence). The complete variable domain, with remaining parts taken from reference TRBV5-5 and TRBJ2-6, reads DAGVTQSPTHLIKTRGQQVTLRCSPISGHKSVSWYQQVLGQGPQFIFQYYEKEERGRGNFPDRFSARQFPNYSSELNVNALLLGDSALYLCASSLYTAEANVLTFGAGSRLTVL.